The 22 T cell receptor beta chains below all came from one sample that was sequenced in a study of cytomegalovirus exposure and HLA in healthy donors (dated by TCRdb to 2016 to 2017). Library construction relied on the immunoSEQ multiplex PCR assay. For the multiplex PCR, a mixture combining 60 forward primers for TCR Vbeta segments and 13 reverse primers for TCR Jbeta segments was used. What TCRdb holds here is the immuneACCESS table cut down to in-frame rearrangements. Part of the clones is not present; checked against another copy, under half of the missing clones reflect an unresolved V gene, and the others are unexplained. The data table for this sample lists some 120,000 clones. The ten largest clones capture roughly 1% of the sample. The material sequenced was PBMCs. The receptors originated from a man aged 18-30 years in good health and CMV-seronegative.

The chain is built from TRBV5-1 and TRBJ2-5; 7 nucleotides match TRBD2. The last part of the DNA fits TRBJ2-7 better; the J call may be wrong. This CDR3 spans 15 amino acids. CDR1 and CDR2 (germline): SGHRS, YFSETQ. The CDR3 region is CASSLTSGDSYEQYF. CDR3 coding DNA: TGCGCCAGCAGCTTGACCAGCGGGGATTCCTACGAGCAGTACTTC.

The chain has TRBV5-5 and TRBJ1-5; no clear D gene. Looked up from germline, CDR1 is SGHKS and CDR2 is YYEKEE (reference sequence). Trimming shortened V by 0 bases and J by 5 bases, and 15 bases separated the two germline ends. The CDR3 runs 16 residues. CDR3 bases: TGTGCCAGCAGCTTGGGCGCGATAATCATCGATCAGCCCCAGCATTTT. It encodes CASSLGAIIIDQPQHF. The full variable domain, in which reference TRBV5-5 and TRBJ1-5 provide the parts outside the CDR3, is DAGVTQSPTHLIKTRGQQVTLRCSPISGHKSVSWYQQVLGQGPQFIFQYYEKEERGRGNFPDRFSARQFPNYSSELNVNALLLGDSALYLCASSLGAIIIDQPQHFGDGTRLSIL.

The rearrangement joins TRBV28 to TRBJ1-1; 9 bases agree with TRBD1. This CDR3 has 14 amino acids. Germline V lookup: CDR1 MDHEN, CDR2 SYDVKM. V was pared by 3 bases and J by 4 bases, with 3 bases of the junction left unmatched. The CDR3 region has the DNA TGTGCCAGCAGTTTCCAGGGACAGGGCACTGAAGCTTTCTTT. It codes for CASSFQGQGTEAFF. Looking up the rest from reference TRBV28 and TRBJ1-1 gives the full variable domain: DVKVTQSSRYLVKRTGEKVFLECVQDMDHENMFWYRQDPGLGLRLIYFSYDVKMKEKGDIPEGYSVSREKKERFSLILESASTNQTSMYLCASSFQGQGTEAFFGQGTRLTVV.

The CDR3 region has the DNA TGTGCCAGCAGCCAAGATTCGAATCAGCCCCAGCATTTT. Translated: CASSQDSNQPQHF. The chain links TRBV14 to TRBJ1-5, with unresolved D. The CDR3 sequence is 13 residues long. CDR1 is SGHDN and CDR2 is FVKESK in the germline V gene. Trimming removed 0 bases at V and 4 bases at J, with 4 bases between.

CDR3 coding DNA: TGCAGCGCGAGCAGGGGGCGCCGTGTTGAAGCTTTCTTT. Translating it yields CSASRGRRVEAFF. The chain links TRBV29-1 to TRBJ1-1; the match to TRBD1 covers 8 bases. The germline gives CDR1 SQVTM, CDR2 ANQGSEA. J gave up 7 bases and V 7 bases, and 11 bases lay outside the gene matches. The CDR3 is 13 residues long.

The rearrangement joins TRBV5-6 to TRBJ2-1; 11 bases line up with TRBD2. In germline, CDR1 is SGHDT, CDR2 YYEEEE. Trimming removed 7 bases from V and 6 bases from J; junction bases left unmatched: 6. The CDR3 contains 14 residues. CDR3 in amino acids: CASPVAGGVNEQFF. As DNA, the CDR3 is TGTGCCAGCCCTGTAGCGGGAGGGGTCAATGAGCAGTTCTTC.

V gene TRBV10-1 combines with J gene TRBJ2-2; 7 bases fit TRBD1. The trim removed 3 bases at V and 4 bases at J, leaving 11 bases unmatched. Germline assignment: CDR1 WNHNN and CDR2 SYGVQD (reference sequence). The CDR3 sequence is 17 residues long. CDR3 amino acids: CASSDPGQIQGTGELFF. Written as DNA, the CDR3 is TGCGCCAGCAGTGACCCGGGACAGATACAGGGCACCGGGGAGCTGTTTTTT.

The J gene is TRBJ1-2, the V gene TRBV28, with a possible D match to TRBD1 (5 bases). Germline V gives CDR1 MDHEN, CDR2 SYDVKM. The CDR3 is 14 residues long. Trimming took 5 bases from V and 8 from J, leaving 18 bases between them. The CDR3 nucleotides are TGTGCCAGCAGTCCGTCGGGACGGCGGGGAGGCTACACCTTC. This gives the protein CASSPSGRRGGYTF.

The chain combines TRBV15 with TRBJ1-4; 10 bases align to TRBD1. Unmatched junction bases numbered 12, after V lost 5 bases and J lost 12 bases. The CDR3 length is 15 residues. In germline, CDR1 is LNHNV, CDR2 YYDKDF (reference sequence). CDR3 region: CATSASPGTGVQLFF. The CDR3 DNA reads as TGTGCCACCAGCGCCTCACCCGGGACAGGGGTTCAACTGTTTTTT. Using reference TRBV15 and TRBJ1-4 for the parts outside the CDR3, the full variable domain is DAMVIQNPRYQVTQFGKPVTLSCSQTLNHNVMYWYQQKSSQAPKLLFHYYDKDFNNEADTPDNFQSRRPNTSFCFLDIRSPGLGDTAMYLCATSASPGTGVQLFFGSGTQLSVL.

The CDR3 spells CASSLTGMNTEAFF. DNA for the CDR3: TGCGCCAGCAGCTTGACAGGGATGAACACTGAAGCTTTCTTT. The chain couples TRBV5-1 to TRBJ1-1; D may be TRBD1 (6 bases). CDR3 size: 14 residues. Deletions cut 1 base from V and 0 bases from J, with 7 bases between. Germline lookup yields CDR1 SGHRS and CDR2 YFSETQ.

The CDR3 sequence is CASSLGAGGGALKEQFF. As DNA, the CDR3 is TGTGCCAGCAGTTTAGGAGCCGGCGGGGGCGCGTTGAAAGAGCAGTTCTTC. The rearrangement links TRBV27 to TRBJ2-1; a possible D gene is TRBD2 (7 bases). Germline-derived CDR1 and CDR2 are MNHEY and SMNVEV (reference sequence). Trimming removed 2 bases at V and 10 bases at J, with 24 bases between. The length of the CDR3 is 17 residues.

The CDR3 bases are TGCAGTCAGACTGAGATCTACGAGCAGTACTTC. Amino acid sequence: CSQTEIYEQYF. This chain joins TRBV20-1 and TRBJ2-7; D unclear. Germline assignment: CDR1 DFQATT and CDR2 SNEGSKA (reference sequence). This CDR3 has 11 residues. The V gene lost 8 bases and the J gene lost 3 bases, with 11 bases spanning the gap.

The chain combines TRBV4-1 with TRBJ2-7; weak D call: TRBD1 (6 bases). V lost 4 bases and J 7 bases, leaving 14 bases between the germline ends. Germline CDR1 reads MGHRA; CDR2 reads YSYEKL. CDR3 length equals 13 residues. CDR3 amino acids: CASSPGAALEQYF. Here the CDR3 DNA reads TGCGCCAGCAGCCCAGGGGCAGCCCTGGAGCAGTACTTC.

V gene TRBV4-1 combines with J gene TRBJ1-4, with TRBD1 matching 7 bases. The CDR3 is 14 residues long. Germline V CDR1 and CDR2: MGHRA, YSYEKL. V shed 5 bases and J 6 bases; nucleotides not matched to a gene: 6. The CDR3 sequence: CASSVGTDYEKLFF. The CDR3 DNA follows: TGCGCCAGCAGCGTCGGGACAGACTATGAAAAACTGTTTTTT.

The J gene is TRBJ1-4, the V gene TRBV28, with TRBD1 identical over 9 bases. The CDR3 runs 15 residues. The germline gives CDR1 MDHEN, CDR2 SYDVKM. V shed 5 bases, J shed 8 bases, and the junction held 9 bases outside the gene matches. CDR3 DNA sequence: TGTGCCAGCAGTCGTGGCGGACAGGGGTTGGAAAAACTGTTTTTT. Its translation: CASSRGGQGLEKLFF.

This chain uses TRBV28 with TRBJ1-2; D is possibly TRBD1 (5 bases). V gave up 9 bases and J gave up 2 bases, with 19 bases separating them. The germline gives CDR1 MDHEN, CDR2 SYDVKM. This CDR3 has 15 residues. For the CDR3, the DNA is TGTGCCAGGGGACGAGAACAGCGGGGAAACTATGGCTACACCTTC. Protein: CARGREQRGNYGYTF.

The chain employs TRBV12-2 and TRBJ2-1; the table's D call TRBD2 went unverified against the DNA. TRBV12-2 constitutes a pseudogene. The CDR3 loop spans 20 amino acids. The CDR3 protein is CASRQEASGPSESSYNEQFF. Here the CDR3 DNA reads TGTGCAAGTCGCCAAGAGGCTAGCGGTCCCTCGGAAAGCTCCTACAATGAGCAGTTCTTC.

The J gene is TRBJ2-7, the V gene TRBV6-1, with TRBD1 matching over 7 bases. V lost 7 bases to trimming and J lost 0 bases; unmatched junction nucleotides: 6. Germline CDR1 is MNHNS and CDR2 is SASEGT. CDR3 length: 14 residues. CDR3: CASTIGTVSYEQYF. In nucleotides, the CDR3 is TGTGCCAGCACCATCGGGACAGTCTCCTACGAGCAGTACTTC.

This sequence joins TRBV5-1 and TRBJ1-3; D not resolved. The ends were cut back, 0 bases at V and 2 bases at J, with 6 bases in the middle. Germline lookup yields CDR1 SGHRS and CDR2 YFSETQ. This CDR3 has 14 amino acids. This chain's CDR3 is CASSLGTAGNTIYF. For the CDR3, the DNA is TGCGCCAGCAGCTTGGGAACAGCTGGAAACACCATATATTTT.

V gene TRBV30 combines with J gene TRBJ2-7, with D possibly matching TRBD2 (5 bases). Germline loops: CDR1 GTSNPN, CDR2 SVGIG (reference sequence). V was clipped by 4 bases and J by 2 bases, with 12 bases between them. This CDR3 comprises 13 residues. DNA of the CDR3: TGTGCCTGGAAGGGCGGGTCTACCTACGAGCAGTACTTC. Protein product: CAWKGGSTYEQYF.

This rearrangement joins TRBV7-6 to TRBJ2-1; no firm D call. Looked up from germline, CDR1 is SGHVS and CDR2 is FNYEAQ. CDR3 length: 13 amino acids. The V end lost 5 bases, the J end lost 3 bases, and 8 bases lay between the germline ends. DNA for the CDR3: TGTGCCAGCAGCATTAACATCTACAATGAGCAGTTCTTC. The encoded protein is CASSINIYNEQFF.

This chain uses TRBV5-8 with TRBJ1-4; 7 bases fit TRBD1. The CDR3 length is 15 residues. In germline, CDR1 is SGHTS, CDR2 YDEGEE. With V trimmed by 4 bases and J by 8 bases, 11 bases remained unmatched. The CDR3 DNA reads as TGTGCCAGCAGCCTGTGGACAGGCCTTGGCGAAAAACTGTTTTTT. Translation: CASSLWTGLGEKLFF.